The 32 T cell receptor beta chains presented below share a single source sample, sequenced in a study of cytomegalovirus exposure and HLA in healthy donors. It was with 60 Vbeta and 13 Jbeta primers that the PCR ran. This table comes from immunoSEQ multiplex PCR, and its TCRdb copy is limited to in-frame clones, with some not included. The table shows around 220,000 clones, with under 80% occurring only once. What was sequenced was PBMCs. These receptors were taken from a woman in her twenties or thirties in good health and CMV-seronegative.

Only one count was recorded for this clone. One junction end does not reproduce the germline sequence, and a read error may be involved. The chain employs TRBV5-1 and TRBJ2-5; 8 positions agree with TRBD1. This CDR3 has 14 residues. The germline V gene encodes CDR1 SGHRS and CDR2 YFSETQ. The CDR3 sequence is CASSFSGGQEAQYF. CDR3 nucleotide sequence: TGCGCCAGCAGCTTTTCAGGGGGCCAAGAGGCCCAGTACTTC.

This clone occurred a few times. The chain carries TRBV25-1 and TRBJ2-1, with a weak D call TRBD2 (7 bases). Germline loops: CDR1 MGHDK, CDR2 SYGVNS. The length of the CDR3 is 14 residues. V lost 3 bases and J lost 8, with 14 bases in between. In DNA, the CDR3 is TGTGCCAGCAGTGAGGGTGCGGGGGCGCATGAGCAGTTCTTC. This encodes CASSEGAGAHEQFF. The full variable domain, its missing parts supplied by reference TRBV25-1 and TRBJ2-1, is EADIYQTPRYLVIGTGKKITLECSQTMGHDKMYWYQQDPGMELHLIHYSYGVNSTEKGDLSSESTVSRIRTEHFPLTLESARPSHTSQYLCASSEGAGAHEQFFGPGTRLTVL.

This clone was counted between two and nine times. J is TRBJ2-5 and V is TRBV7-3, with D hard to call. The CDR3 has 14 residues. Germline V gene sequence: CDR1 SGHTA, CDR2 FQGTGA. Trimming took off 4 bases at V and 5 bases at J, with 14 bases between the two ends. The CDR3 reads CASSSRDSGETQYF. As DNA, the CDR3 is TGTGCCAGCAGCTCAAGAGACTCCGGGGAGACCCAGTACTTC.

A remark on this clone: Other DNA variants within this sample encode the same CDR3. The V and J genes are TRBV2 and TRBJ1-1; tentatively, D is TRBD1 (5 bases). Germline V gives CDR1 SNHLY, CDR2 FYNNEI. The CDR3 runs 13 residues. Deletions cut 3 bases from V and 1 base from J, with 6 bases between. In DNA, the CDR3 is TGTGCCAGCAGTGACGACAGGAACACTGAAGCTTTCTTT. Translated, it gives CASSDDRNTEAFF.

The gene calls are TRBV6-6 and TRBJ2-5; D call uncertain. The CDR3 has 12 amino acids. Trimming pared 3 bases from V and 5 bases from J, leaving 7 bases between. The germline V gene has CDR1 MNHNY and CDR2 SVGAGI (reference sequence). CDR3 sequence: CASSYVPETQYF. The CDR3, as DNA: TGTGCCAGCAGTTATGTTCCGGAGACCCAGTACTTC.

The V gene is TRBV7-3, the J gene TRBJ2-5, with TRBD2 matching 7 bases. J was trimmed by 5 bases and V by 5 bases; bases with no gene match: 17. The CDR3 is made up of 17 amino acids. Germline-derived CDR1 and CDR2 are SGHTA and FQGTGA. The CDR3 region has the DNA TGTGCCAGCAGCCCTACGTATCTACGGGGGGAGGGGGAGACCCAGTACTTC. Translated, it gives CASSPTYLRGEGETQYF.

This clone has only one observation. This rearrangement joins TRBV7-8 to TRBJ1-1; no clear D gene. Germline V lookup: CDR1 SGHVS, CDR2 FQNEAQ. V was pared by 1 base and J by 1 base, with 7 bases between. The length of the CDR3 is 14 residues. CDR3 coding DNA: TGTGCCAGCAGCTTAGGTCGGGGGAACACTGAAGCTTTCTTT. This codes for CASSLGRGNTEAFF.

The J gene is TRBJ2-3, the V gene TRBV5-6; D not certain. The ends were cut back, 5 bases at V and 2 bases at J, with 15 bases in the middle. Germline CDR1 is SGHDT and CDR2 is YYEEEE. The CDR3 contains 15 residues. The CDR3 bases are TGTGCCAGCAGGCCTCCGAGCGCTCTCACAGATACGCAGTATTTT. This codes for CASRPPSALTDTQYF.

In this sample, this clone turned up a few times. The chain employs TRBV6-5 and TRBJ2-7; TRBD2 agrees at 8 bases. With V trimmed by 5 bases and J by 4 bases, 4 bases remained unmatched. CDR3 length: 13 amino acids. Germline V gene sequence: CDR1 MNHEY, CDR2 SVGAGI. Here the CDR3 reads CASSVTSEYEQYF. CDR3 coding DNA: TGTGCCAGCAGTGTGACTAGCGAGTACGAGCAGTACTTC.

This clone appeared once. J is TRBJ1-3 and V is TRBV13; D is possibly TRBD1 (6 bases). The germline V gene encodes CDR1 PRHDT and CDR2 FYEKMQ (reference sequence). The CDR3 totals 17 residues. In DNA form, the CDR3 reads TGTGTCGGCAGCTTAGAACAGGGCCCTCTCTCTGGAAACACCATATATTTT. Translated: CVGSLEQGPLSGNTIYF.

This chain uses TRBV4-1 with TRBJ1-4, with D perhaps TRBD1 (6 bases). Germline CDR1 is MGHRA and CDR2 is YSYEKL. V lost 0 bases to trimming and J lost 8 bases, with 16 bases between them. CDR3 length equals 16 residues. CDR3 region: CASSQDFSGGREKLFF. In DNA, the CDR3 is TGCGCCAGCAGCCAAGATTTTTCCGGGGGGCGAGAAAAACTGTTTTTT.

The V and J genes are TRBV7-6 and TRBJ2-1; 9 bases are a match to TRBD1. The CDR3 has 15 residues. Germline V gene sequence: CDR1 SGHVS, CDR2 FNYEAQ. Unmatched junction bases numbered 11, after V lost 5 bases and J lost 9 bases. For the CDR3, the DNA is TGTGCCAGCAGCCCGACCTCAACAGGGGGCGGTGAGCAGTTCTTC. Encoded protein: CASSPTSTGGGEQFF.

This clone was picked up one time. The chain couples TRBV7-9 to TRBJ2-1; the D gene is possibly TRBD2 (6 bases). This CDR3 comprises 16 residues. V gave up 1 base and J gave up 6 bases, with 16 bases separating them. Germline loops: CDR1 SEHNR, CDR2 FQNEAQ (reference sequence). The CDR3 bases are TGTGCCAGCAGCTTAGTTGTGGGAGGTGTGGGCAATGAGCAGTTCTTC. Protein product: CASSLVVGGVGNEQFF.

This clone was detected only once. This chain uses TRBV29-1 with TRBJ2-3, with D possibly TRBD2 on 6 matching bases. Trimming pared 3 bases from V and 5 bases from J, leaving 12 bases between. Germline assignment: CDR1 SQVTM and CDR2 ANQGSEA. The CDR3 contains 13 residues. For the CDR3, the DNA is TGCAGCGTTGACGCGCAGGGAGGAGATACGCAGTATTTT. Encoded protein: CSVDAQGGDTQYF.

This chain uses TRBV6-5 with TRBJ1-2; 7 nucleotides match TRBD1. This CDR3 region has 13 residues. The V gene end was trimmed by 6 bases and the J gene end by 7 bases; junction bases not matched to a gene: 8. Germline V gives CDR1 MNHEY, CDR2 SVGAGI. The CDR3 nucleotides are TGTGCCAGCAGCCTCAGGGGGTTAGCTGGCTACACCTTC. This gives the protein CASSLRGLAGYTF.

The CDR3 nucleotides are TGCAGCATATCGGACAGGGGCGATCAGCCCCAGCATTTT. Residues: CSISDRGDQPQHF. The chain recombines TRBV29-1 with TRBJ1-5, with 9 bases fitting TRBD1. The trim removed 8 bases at V and 5 bases at J, leaving 7 bases unmatched. The length of the CDR3 is 13 residues. The germline V gene has CDR1 SQVTM and CDR2 ANQGSEA.

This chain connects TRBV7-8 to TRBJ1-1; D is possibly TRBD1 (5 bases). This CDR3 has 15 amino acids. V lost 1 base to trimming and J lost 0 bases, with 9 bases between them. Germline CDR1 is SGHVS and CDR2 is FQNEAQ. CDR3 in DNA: TGTGCCAGCAGCTTAGGACAGCTCATGAACACTGAAGCTTTCTTT. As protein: CASSLGQLMNTEAFF.

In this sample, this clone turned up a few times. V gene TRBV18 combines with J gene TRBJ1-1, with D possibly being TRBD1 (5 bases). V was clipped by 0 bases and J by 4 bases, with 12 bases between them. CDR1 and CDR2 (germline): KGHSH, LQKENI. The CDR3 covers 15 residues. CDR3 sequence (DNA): TGTGCCAGCTCACCACCGGGGGGTGCGAGCACTGAAGCTTTCTTT. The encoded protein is CASSPPGGASTEAFF.

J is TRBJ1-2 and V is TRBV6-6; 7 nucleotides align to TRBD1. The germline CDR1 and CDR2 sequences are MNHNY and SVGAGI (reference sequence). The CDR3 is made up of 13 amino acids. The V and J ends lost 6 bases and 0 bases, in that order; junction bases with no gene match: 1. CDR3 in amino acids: CASRDRANYGYTF. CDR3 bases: TGTGCCAGCAGAGACAGGGCTAACTATGGCTACACCTTC.

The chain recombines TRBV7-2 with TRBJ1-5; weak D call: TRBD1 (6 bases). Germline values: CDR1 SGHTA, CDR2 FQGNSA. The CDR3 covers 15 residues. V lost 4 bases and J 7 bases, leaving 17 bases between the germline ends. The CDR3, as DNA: TGTGCCAGCAGCTCGGGGGGGGCCAGGAGGCAGCCCCAGCATTTT. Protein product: CASSSGGARRQPQHF.

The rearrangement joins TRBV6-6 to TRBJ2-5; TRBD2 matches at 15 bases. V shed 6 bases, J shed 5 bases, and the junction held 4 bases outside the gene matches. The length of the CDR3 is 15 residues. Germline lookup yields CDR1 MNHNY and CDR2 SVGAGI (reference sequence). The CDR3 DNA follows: TGTGCCAGCAGCTACGGACTAGCGGGAGGGGAGACCCAGTACTTC. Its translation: CASSYGLAGGETQYF.

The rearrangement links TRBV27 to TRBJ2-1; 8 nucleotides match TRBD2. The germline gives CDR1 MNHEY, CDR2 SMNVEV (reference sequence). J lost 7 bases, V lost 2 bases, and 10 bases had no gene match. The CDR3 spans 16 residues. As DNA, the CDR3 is TGTGCCAGCAGTTTAAGGGGCCAGCGGGGGAAAAATGAGCAGTTCTTC. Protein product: CASSLRGQRGKNEQFF.

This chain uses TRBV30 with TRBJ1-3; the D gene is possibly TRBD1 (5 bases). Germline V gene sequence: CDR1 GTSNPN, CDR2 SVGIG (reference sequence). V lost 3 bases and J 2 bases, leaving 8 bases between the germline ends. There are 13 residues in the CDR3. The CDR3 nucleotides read TGTGCCTGGAGCACGGGGGCTGGAAACACCATATATTTT. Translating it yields CAWSTGAGNTIYF. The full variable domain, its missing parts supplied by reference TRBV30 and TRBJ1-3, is SQTIHQWPATLVQPVGSPLSLECTVEGTSNPNLYWYRQAAGRGLQLLFYSVGIGQISSEVPQNLSASRPQDRQFILSSKKLLLSDSGFYLCAWSTGAGNTIYFGEGSWLTVV.

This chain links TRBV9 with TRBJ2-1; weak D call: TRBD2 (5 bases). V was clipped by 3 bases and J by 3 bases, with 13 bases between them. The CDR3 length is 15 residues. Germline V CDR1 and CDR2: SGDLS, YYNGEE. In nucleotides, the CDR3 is TGTGCCAGCAGCGAGATCCCTGAGGGCTACAATGAGCAGTTCTTC. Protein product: CASSEIPEGYNEQFF. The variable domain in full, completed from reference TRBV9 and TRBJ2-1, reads DSGVTQTPKHLITATGQRVTLRCSPRSGDLSVYWYQQSLDQGLQFLIQYYNGEERAKGNILERFSAQQFPDLHSELNLSSLELGDSALYFCASSEIPEGYNEQFFGPGTRLTVL.

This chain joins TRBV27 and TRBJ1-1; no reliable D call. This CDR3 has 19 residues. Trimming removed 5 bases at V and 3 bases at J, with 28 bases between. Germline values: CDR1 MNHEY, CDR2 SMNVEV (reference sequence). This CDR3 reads CASSDDPPDTNERDTEAFF. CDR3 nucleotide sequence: TGTGCCAGCAGTGACGACCCCCCTGACACTAACGAGAGGGACACTGAAGCTTTCTTT.

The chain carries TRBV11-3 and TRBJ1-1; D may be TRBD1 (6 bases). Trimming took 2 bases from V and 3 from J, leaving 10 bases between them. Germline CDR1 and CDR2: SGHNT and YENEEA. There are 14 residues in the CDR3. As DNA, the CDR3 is TGTGCCAGCAGCTTAAAACAGGGTTACACTGAAGCTTTCTTT. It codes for CASSLKQGYTEAFF.

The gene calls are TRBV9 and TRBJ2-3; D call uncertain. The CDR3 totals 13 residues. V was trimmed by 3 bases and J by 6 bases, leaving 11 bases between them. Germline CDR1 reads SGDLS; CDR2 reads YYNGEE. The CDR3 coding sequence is TGTGCCAGCAGCGACCCGTGGAGCGATACGCAGTATTTT. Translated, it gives CASSDPWSDTQYF. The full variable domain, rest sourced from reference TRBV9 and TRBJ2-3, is DSGVTQTPKHLITATGQRVTLRCSPRSGDLSVYWYQQSLDQGLQFLIQYYNGEERAKGNILERFSAQQFPDLHSELNLSSLELGDSALYFCASSDPWSDTQYFGPGTRLTVL.

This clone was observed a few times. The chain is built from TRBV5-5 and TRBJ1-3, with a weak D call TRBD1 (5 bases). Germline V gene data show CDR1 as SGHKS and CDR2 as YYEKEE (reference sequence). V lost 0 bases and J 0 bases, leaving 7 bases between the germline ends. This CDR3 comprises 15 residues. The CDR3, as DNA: TGTGCCAGCAGCTTGGAGGGGTACTCTGGAAACACCATATATTTT. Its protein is CASSLEGYSGNTIYF.

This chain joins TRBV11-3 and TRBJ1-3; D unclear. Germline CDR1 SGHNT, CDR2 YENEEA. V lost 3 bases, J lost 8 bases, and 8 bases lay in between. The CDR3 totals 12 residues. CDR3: CASSFRGDTIYF. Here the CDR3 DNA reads TGTGCCAGCAGCTTCCGGGGAGACACCATATATTTT.

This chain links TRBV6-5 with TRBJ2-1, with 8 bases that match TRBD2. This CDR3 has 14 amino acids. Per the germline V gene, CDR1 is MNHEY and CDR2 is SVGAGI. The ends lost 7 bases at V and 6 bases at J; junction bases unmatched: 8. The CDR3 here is CASNPFRGGNEQFF. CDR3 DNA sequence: TGTGCCAGCAATCCCTTCCGGGGGGGCAATGAGCAGTTCTTC.

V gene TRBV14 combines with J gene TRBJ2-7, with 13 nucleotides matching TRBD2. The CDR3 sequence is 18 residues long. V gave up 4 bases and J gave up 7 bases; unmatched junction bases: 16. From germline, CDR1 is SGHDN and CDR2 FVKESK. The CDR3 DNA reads TGTGCCAGCAGCCTCTACCGATGGACTAGCGGGAGCTTGGGAGAGCAGTACTTC. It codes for CASSLYRWTSGSLGEQYF. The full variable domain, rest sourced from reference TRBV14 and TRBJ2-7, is EAGVTQFPSHSVIEKGQTVTLRCDPISGHDNLYWYRRVMGKEIKFLLHFVKESKQDESGMPNNRFLAERTGGTYSTLKVQPAELEDSGVYFCASSLYRWTSGSLGEQYFGPGTRLTVT.

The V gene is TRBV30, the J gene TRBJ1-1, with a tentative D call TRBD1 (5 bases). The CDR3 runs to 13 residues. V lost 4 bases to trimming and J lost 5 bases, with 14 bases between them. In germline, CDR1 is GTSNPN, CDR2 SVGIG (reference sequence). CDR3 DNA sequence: TGTGCCTGGAAGGGGCCGCCCGGGACTGAAGCTTTCTTT. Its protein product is CAWKGPPGTEAFF.